This record concerns one T cell receptor beta chain sequence. CDR3 length: 17 residues. This sample was included in a study of blood T cell repertoires in COVID-19. About the study: Specimens from acute and convalescent COVID-19 originated in the United States, Italy and Spain. Sample material is recorded as cDNA or gDNA derived from T cells, B-cell-depleted T cells, or PBMCs.

Authors' processing steps: Estimation of nucleated cell counts was performed using reference gene primer amplification. TCRdb keeps only in-frame clones here, not all; method: immunoSEQ multiplex PCR. The V and J calls and clone size come from that table; D and trimming were worked out from the DNA. The data contain 150,000 to 200,000 clones, about 75% of them singletons. This clonotype was obtained from a woman in her seventies with acute or convalescent COVID-19. The chain is built from TRBV21-1 and TRBJ1-4; TRBD1, the D gene given by the table, was not confirmed from the DNA. TRBV21-1 counts as a pseudogene. Sample: peripheral blood. In nucleotides, the CDR3 is TGTGCCAGAGGGAAGACAGGGGGCGCGGGGGCTAATGAAAAACTGTTTTTT. It specifies CARGKTGGAGANEKLFF.